This TCR beta chain appears in the sequencing data of a study of cytomegalovirus exposure and HLA in healthy donors. 60 Vbeta and 13 Jbeta primers were used in PCR. Sequenced by immunoSEQ multiplex PCR; TCRdb stores in-frame clones only, minus some. The table includes fewer than 200,000 clones, over 60% detected once. The CDR3 contains 14 residues. CDR1 MNHNS and CDR2 SASEGT come from the germline V gene. The V end lost 6 bases, the J end lost 7 bases, and 18 bases lay between the germline ends. The sample was PBMCs. This rearrangement joins TRBV6-1 to TRBJ1-2; maybe TRBD1 (5 bases). This receptor was identified in a girl aged 10 to 17 in good health and CMV-seronegative. The CDR3 sequence: CASSDLRGVGGYTF. CDR3 bases: TGTGCCAGCAGCGATCTCCGGGGGGTAGGTGGCTACACCTTC.